The sequence of this T cell receptor beta chain was determined in a study of shared clonotypes between healthy human individuals. On the study more broadly: Each donor had three CD4 naive, three CD4 memory, two CD8 naive and one CD8 memory plate.

The V and J ends lost 1 base and 2 bases, in that order; junction bases with no gene match: 8. The length of the CDR3 is 17 residues. The germline CDR1 and CDR2 sequences are SGHTA and FQGNSA. The CD4+ fraction was divided into a CD45RA+ naive subset and a CD45RA-negative memory subset. This clone was picked up a small number of times. Source study methods: Filtering was not the same, since immunoSEQ gave junction-only sequences without quality scores. The table came from immunoSEQ multiplex PCR; TCRdb's copy has only in-frame clones and leaves some out. V and J calls and clone size are those listed in that table; D and trimming were worked out from the DNA. The table shows 300,000 to 350,000 clones, with roughly 70% occurring only once.

This chain links TRBV7-2 with TRBJ2-7; TRBD1 aligns across 10 bases. This clonotype was obtained from a man aged 25 to 40 in good health. Material: memory CD4+ T cells sorted from blood. Indicated subset: CD45RA-negative fraction. The CDR3 loop reads CASSLVGGTGVTYEQYF. CDR3 nucleotide sequence: TGTGCCAGCAGCTTAGTAGGAGGGACAGGGGTTACCTACGAGCAGTACTTC.